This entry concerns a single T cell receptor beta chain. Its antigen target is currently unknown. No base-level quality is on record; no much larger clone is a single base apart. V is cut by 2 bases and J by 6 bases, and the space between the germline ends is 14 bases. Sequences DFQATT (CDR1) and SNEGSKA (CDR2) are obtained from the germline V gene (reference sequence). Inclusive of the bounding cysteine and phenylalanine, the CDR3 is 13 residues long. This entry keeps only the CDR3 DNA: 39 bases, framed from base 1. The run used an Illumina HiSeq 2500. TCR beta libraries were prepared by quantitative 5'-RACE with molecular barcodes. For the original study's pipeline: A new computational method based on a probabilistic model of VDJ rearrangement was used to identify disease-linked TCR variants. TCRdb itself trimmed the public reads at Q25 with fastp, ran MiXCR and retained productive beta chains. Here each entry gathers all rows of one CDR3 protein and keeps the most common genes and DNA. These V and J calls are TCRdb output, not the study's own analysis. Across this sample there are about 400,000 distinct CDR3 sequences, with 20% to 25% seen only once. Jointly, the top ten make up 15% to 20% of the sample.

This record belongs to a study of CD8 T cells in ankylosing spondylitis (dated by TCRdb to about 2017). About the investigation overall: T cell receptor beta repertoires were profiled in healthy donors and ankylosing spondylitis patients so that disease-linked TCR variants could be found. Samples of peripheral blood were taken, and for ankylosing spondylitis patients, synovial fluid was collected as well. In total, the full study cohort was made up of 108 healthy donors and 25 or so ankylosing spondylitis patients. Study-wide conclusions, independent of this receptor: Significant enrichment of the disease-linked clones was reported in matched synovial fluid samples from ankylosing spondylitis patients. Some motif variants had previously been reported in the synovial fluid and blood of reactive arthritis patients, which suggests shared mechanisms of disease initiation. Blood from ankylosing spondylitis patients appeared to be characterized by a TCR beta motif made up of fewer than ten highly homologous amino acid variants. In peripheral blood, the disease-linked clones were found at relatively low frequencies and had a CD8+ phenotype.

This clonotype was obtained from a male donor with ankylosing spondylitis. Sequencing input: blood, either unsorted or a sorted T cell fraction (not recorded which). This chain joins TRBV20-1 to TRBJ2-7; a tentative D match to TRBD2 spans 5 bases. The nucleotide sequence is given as TGCAGTGCTAGATCGTTGGAGGTGGGCGAGCAGTACTTC. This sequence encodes CSARSLEVGEQYF.